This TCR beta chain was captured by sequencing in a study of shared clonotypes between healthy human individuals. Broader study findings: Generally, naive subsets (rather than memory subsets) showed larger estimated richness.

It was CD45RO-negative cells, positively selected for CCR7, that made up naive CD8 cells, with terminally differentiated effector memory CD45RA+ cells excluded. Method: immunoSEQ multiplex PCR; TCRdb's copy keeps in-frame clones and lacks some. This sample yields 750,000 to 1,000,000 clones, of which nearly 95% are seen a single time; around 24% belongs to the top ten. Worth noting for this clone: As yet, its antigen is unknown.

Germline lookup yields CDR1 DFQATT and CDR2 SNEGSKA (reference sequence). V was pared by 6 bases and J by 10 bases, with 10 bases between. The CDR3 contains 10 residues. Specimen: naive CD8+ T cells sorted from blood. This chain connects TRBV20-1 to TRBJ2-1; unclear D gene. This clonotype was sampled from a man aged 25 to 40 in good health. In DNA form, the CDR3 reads TGCAGTGCCACGCTCGGGGAGCAGTTCTTC. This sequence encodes CSATLGEQFF.